The 3 T cell receptor beta chains listed next were all sequenced from one sample in a study of T cell responses to AZD1222 COVID-19 vaccine. Assay used: immunoSEQ multiplex PCR; TCRdb lists only in-frame clones, some missing. The table includes 250,000 to 300,000 clones, about 94% detected once. Material: peripheral blood, obtained 28 days after the second AZD1222 dose. Every receptor here comes from an adult who received the AZD1222 COVID-19 vaccine.

This clone has a single count. The rearrangement uses TRBV6-5 and TRBJ1-2; 10 nucleotides align to TRBD1. With V trimmed by 5 bases and J by 7 bases, 4 bases remained unmatched. The CDR3 totals 13 residues. The germline V gene encodes CDR1 MNHEY and CDR2 SVGAGI. The CDR3 is CASSNDRGLGYTF. Written as DNA, the CDR3 is TGTGCCAGCAGTAATGACAGGGGGCTTGGCTACACCTTC.

The chain has TRBV21-1 and TRBJ1-5. TRBV21-1 is annotated as a pseudogene. This CDR3 spans 16 amino acids. The chain's CDR3 is CASSKVWGPSNQPQHF. The CDR3, as DNA: TGTGCCAGCAGCAAAGTTTGGGGACCGAGCAATCAGCCCCAGCATTTT.

The chain is built from TRBV12-3 or TRBV12-4 and TRBJ2-1; D is undetermined. Trimming left V 6 bases short and J 4 bases short, with 10 bases between. This CDR3 has 13 residues. CDR3 coding DNA: TGTGCCAGCAGGCTGGGTCTTTACAATGAGCAGTTCTTC. Its protein product is CASRLGLYNEQFF.